The source of this T cell receptor (beta chain) is a study of regulatory T cells in long-lasting Graves disease. Libraries of TCR beta came from iRepertoire HTBI primers plus Arm-PCR of CDR3 regions. Using its own MiXCR run on the multiplex PCR reads, TCRdb lists one record per CDR3 protein. The data show about 520,000 distinct CDR3 sequences, approximately 12% seen once. Germline loops: CDR1 MGHRA, CDR2 YSYEKL. The CDR3 runs to 14 residues. V was shortened by 1 base and J by 8 bases, with 12 bases between the two germline ends. This clonotype was found a few times. Time point denoted: newly diagnosed GD, antithyroid drugs for less than 3 months. Following extraction of RNA from PBMCs, that RNA was used to make the TCR library. These data also featured in a second study, about T cells in Graves' hyperthyroidism and ophthalmopathy.

The J gene is TRBJ2-1, the V gene TRBV4-1; unclear D gene. This sequence originates from a young woman with Graves disease. The sample here was peripheral blood mononuclear cells (PBMCs), taken at new diagnosis, from a patient treated with antithyroid drugs. CDR3 sequence: CASSQVQRTDEQFF. The CDR3 bases are TGCGCCAGCAGCCAAGTGCAGAGGACCGATGAGCAGTTCTTC.